The 14 T cell receptor beta chains presented below share a single source sample, sequenced in a study of cytomegalovirus exposure and HLA in healthy donors. The study ran its PCR with 60 Vbeta and 13 Jbeta primers. Sequencing was performed with immunoSEQ multiplex PCR; in TCRdb, only in-frame clones are kept and a portion is missing. In the table there are about 130,000 clones, approximately 80% of which are singletons. What was sequenced was PBMCs. The receptors shown here come from a boy between 2 and 10 years old in good health and CMV-seronegative.

The chain uses TRBV30 and TRBJ2-4; tentatively, D is TRBD2 (6 bases). V was shortened by 2 bases and J by 7 bases, with 15 bases between the two germline ends. This CDR3 is 14 amino acids long. Germline V gene data show CDR1 as GTSNPN and CDR2 as SVGIG (reference sequence). The CDR3 loop is CAWSLRVAANIQYF. The CDR3 nucleotides are TGTGCCTGGAGTTTAAGGGTAGCGGCTAACATTCAGTACTTC.

This chain connects TRBV20-1 to TRBJ1-2; D call uncertain. CDR3 length equals 9 residues. The germline V gene encodes CDR1 DFQATT and CDR2 SNEGSKA (reference sequence). V lost 3 bases and J 8 bases, leaving 4 bases between the germline ends. CDR3 DNA: TGCAGTGCTAGTCCGGGCTACACCTTC. The encoded protein is CSASPGYTF.

The genes are TRBV6-5 and TRBJ2-1; D ambiguous. This CDR3 has 14 amino acids. V was trimmed by 5 bases and J by 4 bases, leaving 12 bases between them. CDR1 and CDR2 (germline): MNHEY, SVGAGI. DNA of the CDR3: TGTGCCAGCAGTCACCGGGTCGGTTACAATGAGCAGTTCTTC. It specifies CASSHRVGYNEQFF.

The rearrangement joins TRBV30 to TRBJ1-2, with D perhaps TRBD1 (6 bases). Trimming pared 8 bases from V and 4 bases from J, leaving 17 bases between. The germline gives CDR1 GTSNPN, CDR2 SVGIG (reference sequence). The CDR3 runs to 13 residues. The CDR3 DNA is TGTGCCAGGGGGAGCGGGGGTCCCTATGGCTACACCTTC. Translated, it gives CARGSGGPYGYTF.

There are a few counts of this clone. The J gene is TRBJ2-4, the V gene TRBV27; D may be TRBD2 (6 bases). The V gene's germline CDR1 is MNHEY and CDR2 SMNVEV (reference sequence). This CDR3 contains 16 residues. Trimming cost V 1 base and J 2 bases, with 12 bases left between them. The DNA of the CDR3 is TGTGCCAGCAGTTTATGGGCAGGGAGGACCAAAAACATTCAGTACTTC. Protein: CASSLWAGRTKNIQYF.

The V call is TRBV5-6, the J call TRBJ1-2, with 7 nucleotides matching TRBD1. The CDR3 contains 12 residues. Trimming took 2 bases from V and 8 from J; bases not matched to a gene: 3. Germline CDR1 reads SGHDT; CDR2 reads YYEEEE. The CDR3 spells CASSFGGGGYTF. For the CDR3, the DNA is TGTGCCAGCAGCTTCGGAGGGGGCGGCTACACCTTC.

The count of this clone is one. The chain employs TRBV1 and TRBJ2-3; whether TRBD1, the table's D call, matches the DNA was not checked. TRBV1 is a documented pseudogene. The CDR3 runs to 15 residues. CDR3 sequence: CTSSPTPRGTDTQYF. CDR3 nucleotide sequence: TGCACCAGCAGCCCGACGCCTAGGGGGACAGATACGCAGTATTTT.

The chain's CDR3 is CASTLASYSNQPQHF. The CDR3 DNA sequence: TGTGCCAGTACCCTAGCTTCCTATAGCAATCAGCCCCAGCATTTT. The chain links TRBV19 to TRBJ1-5; D call uncertain. This CDR3 region has 15 residues. Germline loops: CDR1 LNHDA, CDR2 SQIVND (reference sequence). The V gene lost 7 bases and the J gene lost 0 bases, with 13 bases spanning the gap.

The chain uses TRBV7-9 and TRBJ1-2; no firm D call. Germline V gene sequence: CDR1 SEHNR, CDR2 FQNEAQ (reference sequence). The CDR3 runs 16 residues. Trimming pared 2 bases from V and 0 bases from J, leaving 13 bases between. Written as DNA, the CDR3 is TGTGCCAGCAGCTTATCCGCGAGGGTAACTAACTATGGCTACACCTTC. Translation gives CASSLSARVTNYGYTF.

This chain joins TRBV7-9 and TRBJ2-3; 11 bases map to TRBD2. The germline V gene has CDR1 SEHNR and CDR2 FQNEAQ (reference sequence). The CDR3 has 19 residues. V was clipped by 1 base and J by 2 bases; unmatched bases: 11. CDR3 in amino acids: CASSLGEVPTSGNTDTQYF. CDR3 coding DNA: TGTGCCAGCAGCTTAGGCGAGGTCCCGACTAGCGGGAACACAGATACGCAGTATTTT.

The chain links TRBV7-9 to TRBJ1-2, with a weak D call TRBD1 (5 bases). There are 15 residues in the CDR3. The germline V gene has CDR1 SEHNR and CDR2 FQNEAQ (reference sequence). V was trimmed by 0 bases and J by 8 bases, leaving 16 bases between them. CDR3 DNA: TGTGCCAGCAGCTTAGCGGGAGCGGGGGTGAGCGGCTACACCTTC. Translation: CASSLAGAGVSGYTF.

The V gene is TRBV15, the J gene TRBJ2-5, with a weak D call TRBD1 (6 bases). The J call may be mistaken, given a closer DNA end match to TRBJ2-7. Germline loops: CDR1 LNHNV, CDR2 YYDKDF (reference sequence). This CDR3 has 14 residues. The CDR3 nucleotides are TGTGCCACCAGCCGTTGGACAGACTCCTACGAGCAGTACTTC. Protein sequence: CATSRWTDSYEQYF.

The V and J genes are TRBV19 and TRBJ1-4, with 9 nucleotides matching TRBD1. J lost 6 bases, V lost 5 bases, and 7 bases had no gene match. This CDR3 contains 15 residues. Germline V gene sequence: CDR1 LNHDA, CDR2 SQIVND (reference sequence). CDR3 DNA: TGTGCCAGTAGTCCTACAGGGGGCCGGGATGAAAAACTGTTTTTT. Protein sequence: CASSPTGGRDEKLFF.

J is TRBJ1-3 and V is TRBV5-5, with 7 positions matching TRBD1. J gave up 2 bases and V 0 bases, and 2 bases lay outside the gene matches. The CDR3 totals 15 residues. Germline V CDR1 and CDR2: SGHKS, YYEKEE (reference sequence). The CDR3 reads CASSLAGQPGNTIYF. CDR3 in DNA: TGTGCCAGCAGCTTGGCGGGACAGCCTGGAAACACCATATATTTT.